The entry below gives a single T cell receptor (beta chain) sequence along with its context. The sample comes from a study of blood T cell repertoires in COVID-19. Study context: From the United States, Italy and Spain came samples of acute and convalescent COVID-19.

J gave up 2 bases and V 6 bases, and 6 bases lay outside the gene matches. The CDR3 spans 13 residues. Germline loops: CDR1 SQVTM, CDR2 ANQGSEA. Data came from immunoSEQ multiplex PCR; TCRdb stores just in-frame clones and leaves some out. The data show some 220,000 clones, about 80% seen once. Source material: PBMCs or T cells enriched from blood (not recorded which). The TCR was taken from a woman in her thirties or forties with acute COVID-19. This sequence joins TRBV29-1 and TRBJ1-2, with TRBD1 matching 7 bases. CDR3 sequence reads: CSVPGGQNYGYTF. In DNA, the CDR3 is TGCAGCGTGCCAGGGGGGCAGAACTATGGCTACACCTTC.